The T cell receptor beta chain described here comes from a study of human T cells and chemical hapten exposure. About the research overall: The scalp of each patient received a weekly diphenylcyclopropenone dose for the full roughly 26-week study.

Germline loops: CDR1 MNHEY, CDR2 SVGAGI. The CDR3 is 13 residues long. Trimming left V 5 bases short and J 7 bases short, with 11 bases between. As for time point: patch test 1, 2 weeks after DPC sensitization. Treatment: therapeutic diphenylcyclopropenone sensitization with weekly scalp DPC. Every donor had alopecia and was 18 to 70 years old; all were suitable for DPC. TCRdb fed the RACE reads into MiXCR, producing one record per CDR3 protein. The table records fewer than 500,000 distinct CDR3 sequences, 4.8% of them present only once. This sequence was found in a woman in her 50s with alopecia areata. Some clones in this sample may be carry-over from other donors' samples. The chain recombines TRBV6-5 with TRBJ1-4; D call uncertain. Material: whole blood, obtained in connection with sensitization to the hapten diphenylcyclopropenone (DPC). CDR3 residues: CASSPGPTEKLFF. Here the CDR3 DNA reads TGTGCCAGCAGTCCCGGACCGACTGAAAAACTGTTTTTT.